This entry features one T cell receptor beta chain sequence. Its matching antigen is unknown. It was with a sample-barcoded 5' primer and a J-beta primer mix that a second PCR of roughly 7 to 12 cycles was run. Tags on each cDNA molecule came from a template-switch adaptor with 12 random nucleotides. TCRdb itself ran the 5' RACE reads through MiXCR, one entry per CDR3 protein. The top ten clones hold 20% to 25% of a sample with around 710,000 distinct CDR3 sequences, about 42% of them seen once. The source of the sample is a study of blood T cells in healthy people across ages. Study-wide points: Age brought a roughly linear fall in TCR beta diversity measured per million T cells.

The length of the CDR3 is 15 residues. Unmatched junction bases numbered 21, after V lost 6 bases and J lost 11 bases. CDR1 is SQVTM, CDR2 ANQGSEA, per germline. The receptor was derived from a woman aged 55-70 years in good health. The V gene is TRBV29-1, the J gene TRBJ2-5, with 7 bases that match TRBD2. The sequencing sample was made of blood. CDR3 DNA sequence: TGCAGCGTGCCCTGGAAGGGCGGGAGTTGGTATGAGCAGTACTTC. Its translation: CSVPWKGGSWYEQYF. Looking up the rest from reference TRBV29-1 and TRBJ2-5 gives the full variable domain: SAVISQKPSRDICQRGTSLTIQCQVDSQVTMMFWYRQQPGQSLTLIATANQGSEATYESGFVIDKFPISRPNLTFSTLTVSNMSPEDSSIYLCSVPWKGGSWYEQYFGPGTRLLVL.